Listed here is a single T cell receptor (beta chain). Its antigen is not known. CDR1 SGDLS and CDR2 YYNGEE come from the germline V gene. This CDR3 is 14 amino acids long. The ends lost 4 bases at V and 4 bases at J; junction bases unmatched: 5. The primer mix had 60 Vbeta and 13 Jbeta primers. Original methodology: Some 12 million shared chains were among the roughly 78 million unique TCR beta chains that a later analysis counted. Repertoires were generated with immunoSEQ multiplex PCR, while TCRdb's copy carries only in-frame clones and drops some. V, J and clone size reflect that table, while D and trimming were determined from the DNA. Here the sample spans around 110,000 clones, about two thirds being singletons. This sample is drawn from a study of cytomegalovirus exposure and HLA in healthy donors. Findings and limits, study-wide: Across all donors, roughly uniform sequencing depth was an assumption of the presence/absence analyses. A previous analysis found most TCR beta V segments productive roughly 87% or roughly 30% of the time.

This TCR was sampled from a man aged 25-40 years in good health and CMV-seropositive. The V call is TRBV9, the J call TRBJ1-2, with 9 nucleotides matching TRBD1. Sequences were obtained from PBMCs. Written as DNA, the CDR3 is TGTGCCAGCAGCTCTAACAGGGGGCCCTATGGCTACACCTTC. As protein: CASSSNRGPYGYTF. Supplemented by reference TRBV9 and TRBJ1-2, the full variable domain reads DSGVTQTPKHLITATGQRVTLRCSPRSGDLSVYWYQQSLDQGLQFLIQYYNGEERAKGNILERFSAQQFPDLHSELNLSSLELGDSALYFCASSSNRGPYGYTFGSGTRLTVV.